What follows are 4 T cell receptor beta chains derived from one specimen sequenced in a study of blood T cell repertoires in COVID-19 (dated by TCRdb to about 2020). The library was obtained by the immunoSEQ multiplex PCR assay. Sourced from immuneACCESS, this table was stored by TCRdb with only in-frame sequences that have V and J called. A share of the clones is absent; for the studies checked, an unresolved V gene accounts for under half, and the remainder has no known explanation. Here the sample has approximately 360,000 clones; nearly 90% occur a single time. The ten largest clones capture 5% to 8.5% of the sample. Source material: peripheral blood. The source is a young man with active or convalescent COVID-19.

This clone occurred a few times. This chain connects TRBV21-1 to TRBJ1-1. TRBV21-1 is deemed a pseudogene. The CDR3 runs 14 residues. CDR3 bases: TGTGCCAGCAGCCAAATGGGGAGAAACACTGAAGCTTTCTTT. It translates to CASSQMGRNTEAFF.

The chain couples TRBV4-1 to TRBJ2-5, with 7 bases that match TRBD2. From germline, CDR1 is MGHRA and CDR2 YSYEKL. V trimming: 1 base; J trimming: 5 bases; junction bases outside the gene matches: 4. The CDR3 runs 14 residues. This CDR3 is CASSQGLAGETQYF. CDR3 bases: TGCGCCAGCAGCCAAGGACTAGCCGGGGAGACCCAGTACTTC.

This chain connects TRBV7-9 to TRBJ2-3, with D possibly being TRBD2 (6 bases). Germline-derived CDR1 and CDR2 are SEHNR and FQNEAQ (reference sequence). The CDR3 runs 14 residues. The V end lost 5 bases, the J end lost 1 base, and 10 bases lay between the germline ends. CDR3 sequence reads: CASSPPGGTDTQYF. The CDR3 DNA reads as TGTGCCAGCAGCCCTCCGGGGGGCACAGATACGCAGTATTTT.

The rearrangement links TRBV19 to TRBJ1-1; D is possibly TRBD1 (6 bases). In germline, CDR1 is LNHDA, CDR2 SQIVND (reference sequence). Trimming took 1 base from V and 0 from J, leaving 9 bases between them. The CDR3 extends over 15 amino acids. The CDR3 here is CASSIVGQLNTEAFF. The DNA for the CDR3 is TGTGCCAGTAGTATAGTTGGACAGCTGAACACTGAAGCTTTCTTT.